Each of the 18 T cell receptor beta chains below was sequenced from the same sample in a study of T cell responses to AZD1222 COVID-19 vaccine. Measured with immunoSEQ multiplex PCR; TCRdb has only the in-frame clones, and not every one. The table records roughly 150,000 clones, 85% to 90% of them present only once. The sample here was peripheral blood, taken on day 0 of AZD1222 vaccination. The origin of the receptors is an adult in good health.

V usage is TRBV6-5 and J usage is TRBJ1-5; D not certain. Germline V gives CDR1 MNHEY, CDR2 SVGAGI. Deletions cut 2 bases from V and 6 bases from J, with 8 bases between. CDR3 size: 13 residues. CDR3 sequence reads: CASSYGTGQPQHF. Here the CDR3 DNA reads TGTGCCAGCAGTTACGGCACGGGTCAGCCCCAGCATTTT.

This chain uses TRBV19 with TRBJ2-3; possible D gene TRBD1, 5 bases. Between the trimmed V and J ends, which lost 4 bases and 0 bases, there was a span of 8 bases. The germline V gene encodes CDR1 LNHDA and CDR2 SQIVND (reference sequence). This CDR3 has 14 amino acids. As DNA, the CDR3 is TGTGCCAGTAGTACAGGGATTAGCACAGATACGCAGTATTTT. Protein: CASSTGISTDTQYF.

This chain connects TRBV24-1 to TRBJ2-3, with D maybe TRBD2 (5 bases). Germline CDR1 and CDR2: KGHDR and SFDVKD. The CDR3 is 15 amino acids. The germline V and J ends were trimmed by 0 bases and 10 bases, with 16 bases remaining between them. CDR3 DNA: TGTGCCACCAGTGATTTGACTAGGGCGGGTTATGCGCAGTATTTT. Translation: CATSDLTRAGYAQYF.

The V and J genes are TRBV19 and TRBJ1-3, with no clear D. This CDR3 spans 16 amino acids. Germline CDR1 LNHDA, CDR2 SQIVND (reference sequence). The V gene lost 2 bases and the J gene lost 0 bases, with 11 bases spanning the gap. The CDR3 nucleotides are TGTGCCAGTAGTATACCCCCACCGACCTCTGGAAACACCATATATTTT. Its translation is CASSIPPPTSGNTIYF.

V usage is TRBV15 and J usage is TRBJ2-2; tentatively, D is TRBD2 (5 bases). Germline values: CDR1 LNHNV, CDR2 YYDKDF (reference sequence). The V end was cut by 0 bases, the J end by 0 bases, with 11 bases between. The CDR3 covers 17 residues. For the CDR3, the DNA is TGTGCCACCAGCAGAGATCTGGGGAGTACGAACACCGGGGAGCTGTTTTTT. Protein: CATSRDLGSTNTGELFF.

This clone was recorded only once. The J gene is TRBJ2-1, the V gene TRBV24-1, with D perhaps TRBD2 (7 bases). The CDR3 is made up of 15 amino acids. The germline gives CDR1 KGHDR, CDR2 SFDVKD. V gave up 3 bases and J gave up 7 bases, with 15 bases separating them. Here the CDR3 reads CATSDVGGGWNEQFF. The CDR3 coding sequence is TGTGCCACCAGTGATGTAGGCGGGGGCTGGAATGAGCAGTTCTTC.

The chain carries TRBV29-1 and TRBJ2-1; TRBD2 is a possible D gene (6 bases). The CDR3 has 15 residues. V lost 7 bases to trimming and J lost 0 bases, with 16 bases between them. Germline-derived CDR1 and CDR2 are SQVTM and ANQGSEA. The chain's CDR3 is CSALTGGFSYNEQFF. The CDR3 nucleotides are TGCAGCGCCTTGACCGGAGGGTTCTCCTACAATGAGCAGTTCTTC.

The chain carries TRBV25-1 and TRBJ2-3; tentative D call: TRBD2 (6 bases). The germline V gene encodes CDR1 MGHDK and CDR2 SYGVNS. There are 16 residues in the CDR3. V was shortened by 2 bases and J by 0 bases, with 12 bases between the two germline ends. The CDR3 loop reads CASSEGDSHSTDTQYF. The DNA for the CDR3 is TGTGCCAGCAGTGAAGGGGACTCCCATAGCACAGATACGCAGTATTTT.

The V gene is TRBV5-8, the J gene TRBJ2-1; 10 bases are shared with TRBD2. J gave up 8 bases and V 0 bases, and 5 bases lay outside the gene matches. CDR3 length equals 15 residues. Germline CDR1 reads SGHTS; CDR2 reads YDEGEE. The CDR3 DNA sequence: TGTGCCAGCAGCTTGGCGTCTAGCGGGGGTGATGAGCAGTTCTTC. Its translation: CASSLASSGGDEQFF.

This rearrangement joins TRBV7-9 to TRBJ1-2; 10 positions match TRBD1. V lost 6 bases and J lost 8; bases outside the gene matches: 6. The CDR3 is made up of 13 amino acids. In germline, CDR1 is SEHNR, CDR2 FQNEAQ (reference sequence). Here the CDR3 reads CASSLDRGLGYTF. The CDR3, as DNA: TGTGCCAGCAGTCTAGACAGGGGGCTAGGCTACACCTTC. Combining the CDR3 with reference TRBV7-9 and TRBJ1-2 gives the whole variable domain DTGVSQNPRHKITKRGQNVTFRCDPISEHNRLYWYRQTLGQGPEFLTYFQNEAQLEKSRLLSDRFSAERPKGSFSTLEIQRTEQGDSAMYLCASSLDRGLGYTFGSGTRLTVV.

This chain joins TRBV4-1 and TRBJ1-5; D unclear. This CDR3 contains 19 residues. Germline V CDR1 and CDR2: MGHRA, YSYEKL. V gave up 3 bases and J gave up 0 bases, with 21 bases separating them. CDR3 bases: TGCGCCAGCAGCCAGTCCCCCGCGGGCAGATCATATAGCAATCAGCCCCAGCATTTT. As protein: CASSQSPAGRSYSNQPQHF.

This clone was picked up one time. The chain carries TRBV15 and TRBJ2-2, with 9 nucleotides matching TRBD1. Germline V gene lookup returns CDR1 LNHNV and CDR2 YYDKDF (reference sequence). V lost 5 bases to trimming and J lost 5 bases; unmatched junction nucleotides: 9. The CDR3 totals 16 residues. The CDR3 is CATSPPGQGSTGELFF. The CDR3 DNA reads TGTGCCACCAGCCCCCCAGGACAGGGGAGTACCGGGGAGCTGTTTTTT.

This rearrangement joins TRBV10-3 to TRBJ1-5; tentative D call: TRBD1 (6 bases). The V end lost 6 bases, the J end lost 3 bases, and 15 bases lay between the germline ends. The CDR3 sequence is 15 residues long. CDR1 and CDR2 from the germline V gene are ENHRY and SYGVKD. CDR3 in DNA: TGTGCCATCAGAGCGACAGGCGATTTCAATCAGCCCCAGCATTTT. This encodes CAIRATGDFNQPQHF.

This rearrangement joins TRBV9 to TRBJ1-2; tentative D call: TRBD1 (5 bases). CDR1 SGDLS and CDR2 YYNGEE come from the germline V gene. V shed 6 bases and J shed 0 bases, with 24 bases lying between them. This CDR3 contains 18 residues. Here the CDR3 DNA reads TGTGCCAGCACGTCCAAGGGGCAAGTGGGCAGTACTAACTATGGCTACACCTTC. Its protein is CASTSKGQVGSTNYGYTF.

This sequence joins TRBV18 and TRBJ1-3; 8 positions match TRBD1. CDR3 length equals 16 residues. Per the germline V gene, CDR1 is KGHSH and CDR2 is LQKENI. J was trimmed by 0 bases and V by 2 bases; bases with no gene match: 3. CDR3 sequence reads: CASSPTTGDSGNTIYF. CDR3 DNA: TGTGCCAGCTCACCAACGACAGGGGACTCTGGAAACACCATATATTTT. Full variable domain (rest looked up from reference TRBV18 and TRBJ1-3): NAGVMQNPRHLVRRRGQEARLRCSPMKGHSHVYWYRQLPEEGLKFMVYLQKENIIDESGMPKERFSAEFPKEGPSILRIQQVVRGDSAAYFCASSPTTGDSGNTIYFGEGSWLTVV.

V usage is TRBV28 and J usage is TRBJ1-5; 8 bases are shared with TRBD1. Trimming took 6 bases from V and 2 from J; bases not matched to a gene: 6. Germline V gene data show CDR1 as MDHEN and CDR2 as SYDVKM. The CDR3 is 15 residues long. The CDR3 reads CASRQPGGGNQPQHF. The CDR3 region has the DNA TGTGCCAGCAGACAACCAGGGGGCGGCAATCAGCCCCAGCATTTT.

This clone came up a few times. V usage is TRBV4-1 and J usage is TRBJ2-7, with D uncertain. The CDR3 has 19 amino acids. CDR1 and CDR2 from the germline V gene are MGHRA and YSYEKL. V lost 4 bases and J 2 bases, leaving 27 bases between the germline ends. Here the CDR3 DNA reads TGCGCCAGCAGCCCAAGGATAGCTATCGCTGCGGATCCTCCCTACGAGCAGTACTTC. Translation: CASSPRIAIAADPPYEQYF.

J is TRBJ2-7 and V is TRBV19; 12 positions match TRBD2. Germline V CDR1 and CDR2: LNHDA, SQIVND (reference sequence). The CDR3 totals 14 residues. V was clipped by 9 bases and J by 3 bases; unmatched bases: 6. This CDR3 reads CASGLAGRGYEQYF. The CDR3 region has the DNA TGTGCCAGCGGACTAGCGGGGCGGGGCTACGAGCAGTACTTC.